This TCR beta chain derives from a study of shared clonotypes between healthy human individuals. Study findings and constraints: What limited the represented genetic and exposure-history diversity was the small number of donors.

A note on this clone: The antigen is unknown.

Every immunoSEQ plate was one replicate of a subset's evenly spread DNA. Assay used: immunoSEQ multiplex PCR; TCRdb lists only in-frame clones, some missing. The sample lists approximately 510,000 clones, around 79% occurring once. Donors comprised healthy HIV-negative adults lacking recent acute infections or vaccinations. Donors comprised only Caucasian adults living in Nashville, Tennessee. Sequenced: PBMCs. This receptor was obtained from a woman in her thirties or forties in good health. Some clones in this sample may be carry-over from other donors' samples.

CDR3 residues: CASSQDSLTQYF. CDR3 nucleotide sequence: TGTGCCAGCAGCCAGGACTCCCTAACGCAGTATTTT. The rearrangement uses TRBV28 and TRBJ2-3; D is perhaps TRBD2 (5 bases). This CDR3 region has 12 residues. Germline loops: CDR1 MDHEN, CDR2 SYDVKM. V was cut by 6 bases and J by 9 bases, with 13 bases left in between. Full variable domain (rest looked up from reference TRBV28 and TRBJ2-3): DVKVTQSSRYLVKRTGEKVFLECVQDMDHENMFWYRQDPGLGLRLIYFSYDVKMKEKGDIPEGYSVSREKKERFSLILESASTNQTSMYLCASSQDSLTQYFGPGTRLTVL.